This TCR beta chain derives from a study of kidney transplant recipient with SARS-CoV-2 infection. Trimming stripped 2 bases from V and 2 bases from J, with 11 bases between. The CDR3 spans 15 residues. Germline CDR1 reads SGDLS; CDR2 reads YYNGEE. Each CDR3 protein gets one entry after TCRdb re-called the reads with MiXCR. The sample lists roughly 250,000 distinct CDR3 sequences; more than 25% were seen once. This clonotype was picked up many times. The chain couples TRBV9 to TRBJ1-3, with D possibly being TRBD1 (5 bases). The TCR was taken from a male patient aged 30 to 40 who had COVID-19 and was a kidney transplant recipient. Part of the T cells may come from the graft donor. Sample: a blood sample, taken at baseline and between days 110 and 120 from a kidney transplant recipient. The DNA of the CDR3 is TGTGCCAGCAGCGTTTCAGGGTTTGCTGGAAACACCATATATTTT. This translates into CASSVSGFAGNTIYF.